This T cell receptor (beta chain) was identified during a study of blood T cell repertoires in COVID-19. Study information: The samples span acute and convalescent COVID-19 from the United States, Italy and Spain. From T cells, B-cell-depleted T cells, or PBMCs came the material, which was cDNA or gDNA.

This clone was counted once. Generated by immunoSEQ multiplex PCR, the TCRdb table keeps only in-frame clones and is missing some. The sample yields 200,000 to 250,000 clones, approximately 80% seen once. Seattle-derived patients entered the study during active infection and were followed longitudinally. The sequenced material came from peripheral blood. The receptor comes from a woman of 80 years or more with COVID-19, enrolled during active disease.

The CDR3 sequence: CASSRLAGGFNEQFF. CDR3 coding DNA: TGTGCCAGCAGCCGACTAGCGGGGGGGTTCAATGAGCAGTTCTTC. The chain joins TRBV6-4 to TRBJ2-1; 14 bases line up with TRBD2. Germline values: CDR1 MRHNA, CDR2 SNTAGT. This CDR3 has 15 residues. The ends lost 6 bases at V and 6 bases at J; junction bases unmatched: 4.